The clone carrying this T cell receptor beta chain is classed as medium-sized. Read data end 3 residues before the CDR3 end; the end is taken from the germline J gene. V lost 2 bases to trimming and J lost 0 bases, with 22 bases between them. The CDR3 contains 18 residues. Germline V gene lookup returns CDR1 GTSNPN and CDR2 SVGIG (reference sequence). Each donor provided about 4.5 to 8.5 ml of heparinized whole blood. Generated by immunoSEQ multiplex PCR, the TCRdb table keeps only in-frame clones and is missing some. The table lists around 47,000 clones, with no singletons. The data stem from a study of T cell clonality in common variable immunodeficiency.

This rearrangement joins TRBV30 to TRBJ1-2, with D maybe TRBD1 (6 bases). The source of this sequence is a person aged 18-70 years in good health. Sequencing was performed on peripheral blood mononuclear cells. CDR3 DNA (partial): TGTGCCTGGAGTCCCCGGACAGCAGAAAACGAAGCTAACTATGGC. This translates into CAWSPRTAENEANYG. The entire CDR3 protein is CAWSPRTAENEANYGYTF. The entire variable domain, with the rest obtained from reference TRBV30 and TRBJ1-2, is as follows: SQTIHQWPATLVQPVGSPLSLECTVEGTSNPNLYWYRQAAGRGLQLLFYSVGIGQISSEVPQNLSASRPQDRQFILSSKKLLLSDSGFYLCAWSPRTAENEANYGYTFGSGTRLTVV.